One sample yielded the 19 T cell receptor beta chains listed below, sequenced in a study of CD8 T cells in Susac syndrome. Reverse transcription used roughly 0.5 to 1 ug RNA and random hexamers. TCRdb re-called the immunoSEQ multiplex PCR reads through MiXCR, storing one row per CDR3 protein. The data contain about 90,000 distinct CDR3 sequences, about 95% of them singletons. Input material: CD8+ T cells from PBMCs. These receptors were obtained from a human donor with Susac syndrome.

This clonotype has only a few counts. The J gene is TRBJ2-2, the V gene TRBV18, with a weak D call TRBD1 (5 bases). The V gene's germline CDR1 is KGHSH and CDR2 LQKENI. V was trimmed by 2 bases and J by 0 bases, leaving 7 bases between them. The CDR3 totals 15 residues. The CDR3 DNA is TGTGCCAGCTCACCAGGGGCTGCGAACACCGGGGAGCTGTTTTTT. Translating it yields CASSPGAANTGELFF. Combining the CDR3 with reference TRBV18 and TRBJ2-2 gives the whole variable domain NAGVMQNPRHLVRRRGQEARLRCSPMKGHSHVYWYRQLPEEGLKFMVYLQKENIIDESGMPKERFSAEFPKEGPSILRIQQVVRGDSAAYFCASSPGAANTGELFFGEGSRLTVL.

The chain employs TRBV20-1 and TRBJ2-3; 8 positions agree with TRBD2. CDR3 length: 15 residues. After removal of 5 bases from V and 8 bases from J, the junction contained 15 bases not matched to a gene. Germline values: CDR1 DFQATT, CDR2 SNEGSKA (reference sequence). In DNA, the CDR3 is TGCAGTGCTCATATCGGGGGGGACCCACAGGTTACGCAGTATTTT. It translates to CSAHIGGDPQVTQYF.

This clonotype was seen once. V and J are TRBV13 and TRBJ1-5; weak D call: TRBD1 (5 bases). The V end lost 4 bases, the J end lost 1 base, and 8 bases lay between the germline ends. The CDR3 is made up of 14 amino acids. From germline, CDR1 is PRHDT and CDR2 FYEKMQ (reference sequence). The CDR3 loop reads CASSSGGSNQPQHF. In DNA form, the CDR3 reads TGTGCCAGCAGCTCGGGGGGGAGCAATCAGCCCCAGCATTTT.

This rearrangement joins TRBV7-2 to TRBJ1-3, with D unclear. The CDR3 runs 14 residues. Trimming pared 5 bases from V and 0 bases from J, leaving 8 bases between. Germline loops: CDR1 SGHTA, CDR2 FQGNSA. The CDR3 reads CASSLAPSGNTIYF. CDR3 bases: TGTGCCAGCAGCCTGGCCCCCTCTGGAAACACCATATATTTT.

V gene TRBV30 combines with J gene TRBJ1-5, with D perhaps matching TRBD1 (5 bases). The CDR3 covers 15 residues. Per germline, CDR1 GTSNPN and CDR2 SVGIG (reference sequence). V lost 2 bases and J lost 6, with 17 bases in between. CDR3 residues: CAWSHGGGRAQPQHF. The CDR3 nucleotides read TGTGCCTGGAGTCACGGGGGGGGGAGAGCTCAGCCCCAGCATTTT.

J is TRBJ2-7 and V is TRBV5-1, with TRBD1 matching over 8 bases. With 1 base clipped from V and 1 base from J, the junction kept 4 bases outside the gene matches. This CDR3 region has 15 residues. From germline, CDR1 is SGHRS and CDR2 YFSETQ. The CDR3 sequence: CASSLSRQGSYEQYF. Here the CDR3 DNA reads TGCGCCAGCAGCTTGTCTAGACAGGGGTCCTACGAGCAGTACTTC.

CDR3 amino acids: CASSQGGSSTDTQYF. The CDR3 bases are TGTGCCAGCAGCCAGGGGGGGTCGAGCACAGATACGCAGTATTTT. The chain couples TRBV14 to TRBJ2-3; 7 bases map to TRBD2. CDR1 and CDR2 from the germline V gene are SGHDN and FVKESK. The J segment lost 0 bases and the V segment lost 3 bases, leaving 3 bases of the junction unmatched. This CDR3 is 15 amino acids long. The full variable domain, in which reference TRBV14 and TRBJ2-3 provide the parts outside the CDR3, is EAGVTQFPSHSVIEKGQTVTLRCDPISGHDNLYWYRRVMGKEIKFLLHFVKESKQDESGMPNNRFLAERTGGTYSTLKVQPAELEDSGVYFCASSQGGSSTDTQYFGPGTRLTVL.

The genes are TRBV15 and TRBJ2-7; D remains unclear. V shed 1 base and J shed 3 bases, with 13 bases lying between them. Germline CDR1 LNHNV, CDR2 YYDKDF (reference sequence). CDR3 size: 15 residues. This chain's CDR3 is CATSRGATSGYEQYF. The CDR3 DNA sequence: TGTGCCACCAGCAGAGGGGCCACGTCGGGCTACGAGCAGTACTTC.

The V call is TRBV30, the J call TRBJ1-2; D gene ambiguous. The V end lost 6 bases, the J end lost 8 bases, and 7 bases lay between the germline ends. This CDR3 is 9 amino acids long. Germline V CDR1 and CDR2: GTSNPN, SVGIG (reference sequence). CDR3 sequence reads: CACSTGYTF. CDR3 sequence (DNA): TGTGCCTGTTCGACCGGCTACACCTTC.

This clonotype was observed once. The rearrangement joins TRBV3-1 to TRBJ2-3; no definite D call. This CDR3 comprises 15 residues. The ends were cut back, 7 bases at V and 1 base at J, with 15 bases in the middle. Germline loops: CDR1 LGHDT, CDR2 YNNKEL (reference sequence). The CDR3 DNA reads TGTGCCAGCACCCAGACTGCCCGGGGCACAGATACGCAGTATTTT. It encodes CASTQTARGTDTQYF.

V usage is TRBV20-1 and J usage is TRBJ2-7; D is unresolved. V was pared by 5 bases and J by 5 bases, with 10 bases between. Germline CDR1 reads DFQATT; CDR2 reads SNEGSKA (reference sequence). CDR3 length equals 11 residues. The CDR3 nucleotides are TGCAGTGCTGGGCGTACAAACGAGCAGTACTTC. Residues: CSAGRTNEQYF.

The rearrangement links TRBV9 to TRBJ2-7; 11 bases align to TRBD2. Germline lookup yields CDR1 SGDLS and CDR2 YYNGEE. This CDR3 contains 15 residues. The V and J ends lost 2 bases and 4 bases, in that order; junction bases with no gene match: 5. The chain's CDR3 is CASSVTSGAGYEQYF. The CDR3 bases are TGTGCCAGCAGCGTGACTAGCGGGGCGGGGTACGAGCAGTACTTC.

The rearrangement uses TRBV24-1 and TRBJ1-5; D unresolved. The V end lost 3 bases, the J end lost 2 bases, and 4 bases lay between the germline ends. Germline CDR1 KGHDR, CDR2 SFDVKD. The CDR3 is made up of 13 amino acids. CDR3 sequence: CATSDDGNQPQHF. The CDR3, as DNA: TGTGCCACCAGTGATGACGGCAATCAGCCCCAGCATTTT.

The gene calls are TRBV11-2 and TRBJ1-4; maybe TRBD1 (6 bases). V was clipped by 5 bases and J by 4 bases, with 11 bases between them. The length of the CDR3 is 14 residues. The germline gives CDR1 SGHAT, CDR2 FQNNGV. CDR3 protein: CASSERDNNEKLFF. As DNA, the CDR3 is TGTGCCAGCAGCGAAAGGGACAATAATGAAAAACTGTTTTTT.

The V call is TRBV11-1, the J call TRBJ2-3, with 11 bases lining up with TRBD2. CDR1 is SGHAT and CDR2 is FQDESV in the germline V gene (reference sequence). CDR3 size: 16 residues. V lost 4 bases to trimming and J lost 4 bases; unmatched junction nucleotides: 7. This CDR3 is CASSSWGSGGADTQYF. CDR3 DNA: TGTGCCAGCAGCTCCTGGGGTAGCGGGGGGGCAGATACGCAGTATTTT.

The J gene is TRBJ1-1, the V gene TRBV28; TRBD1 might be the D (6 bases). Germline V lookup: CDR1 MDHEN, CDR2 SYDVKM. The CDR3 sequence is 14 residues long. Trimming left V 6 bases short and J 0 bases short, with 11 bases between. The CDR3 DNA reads TGTGCCAGCAGAACAGACAGGATGAACACTGAAGCTTTCTTT. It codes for CASRTDRMNTEAFF.

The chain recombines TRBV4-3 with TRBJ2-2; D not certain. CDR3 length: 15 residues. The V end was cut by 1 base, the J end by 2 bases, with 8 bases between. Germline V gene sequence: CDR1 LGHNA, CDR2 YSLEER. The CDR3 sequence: CASSQGRFNTGELFF. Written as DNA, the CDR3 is TGCGCCAGCAGCCAAGGACGGTTCAACACCGGGGAGCTGTTTTTT.

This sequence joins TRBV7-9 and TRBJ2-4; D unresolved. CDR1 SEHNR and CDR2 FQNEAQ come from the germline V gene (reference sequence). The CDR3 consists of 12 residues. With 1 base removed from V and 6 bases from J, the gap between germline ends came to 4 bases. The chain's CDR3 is CASSLGTNIQYF. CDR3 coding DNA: TGTGCCAGCAGCTTAGGAACAAACATTCAGTACTTC.

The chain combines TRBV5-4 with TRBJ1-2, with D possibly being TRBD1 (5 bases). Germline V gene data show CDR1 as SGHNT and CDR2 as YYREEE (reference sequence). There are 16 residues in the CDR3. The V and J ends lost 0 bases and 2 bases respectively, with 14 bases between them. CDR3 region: CASSLVSGKGNYGYTF. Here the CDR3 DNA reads TGTGCCAGCAGCTTGGTATCTGGGAAGGGGAACTATGGCTACACCTTC. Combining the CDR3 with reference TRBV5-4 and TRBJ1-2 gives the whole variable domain ETGVTQSPTHLIKTRGQQVTLRCSSQSGHNTVSWYQQALGQGPQFIFQYYREEENGRGNFPPRFSGLQFPNYSSELNVNALELDDSALYLCASSLVSGKGNYGYTFGSGTRLTVV.